These T cell receptor beta chains were read from a single sample in a study of T-cell memory formation after mild COVID-19. MiXCR, run by TCRdb on the 5' RACE reads, gives a single entry per CDR3 protein. The sample contains a few hundred thousand distinct CDR3 sequences, about 21% of which appear only once. Specimen: PBMCs or a T cell subset sorted from them (not recorded which). These receptors all stem from an adult woman who had mild COVID-19 (a few samples of this study predate the infection). Cell type and time point are not known. The CDR3 runs from the conserved cysteine through the conserved F or W. A D gene is named only where the DNA matches it firmly. Size is omitted from some rows. Given values are once, few, many or a class for expanded clones.

J: TRBJ1-1; D: .; V: TRBV30; size: .; CDR3: CAWSVRGVRSGAFF; DNA: TGTGCCTGGAGTGTAAGAGGGGTACGGTCTGGAGCTTTCTTT
J: TRBJ2-4; D: TRBD2; V: TRBV7-2; size: .; CDR3: CASSVRLAGNIQYF; DNA: TGTGCCAGCAGCGTCAGACTAGCGGGAAACATTCAGTACTTC
J: TRBJ1-1; D: .; V: TRBV19; size: few; CDR3: CASSLQTGRDPLGTEAFF; DNA: TGTGCCAGTAGTTTACAGACAGGAAGGGACCCTCTGGGCACTGAAGCTTTCTTT
J: TRBJ2-2; D: TRBD1; V: TRBV4-3; size: .; CDR3: CASSQVTGIGELFF; DNA: TGCGCCAGCAGCCAAGTGACAGGGATCGGGGAGCTGTTTTTT
J: TRBJ1-2; D: .; V: TRBV12-3/TRBV12-4; size: few; CDR3: CASSLTRAYGYTF; DNA: TGTGCCAGCAGTTTGACCAGAGCTTATGGCTACACCTTC
J: TRBJ2-2; D: .; V: TRBV30; size: .; CDR3: CAWELTGELFF; DNA: TGTGCCTGGGAGCTGACCGGGGAGCTGTTTTTT
J: TRBJ1-1; D: .; V: TRBV29-1; size: .; CDR3: CSVTGENTEAFF; DNA: TGCAGCGTGACAGGAGAGAACACTGAAGCTTTCTTT
J: TRBJ2-3; D: .; V: TRBV7-8; size: .; CDR3: CASSLGGRGGTDTQYF; DNA: TGTGCCAGCAGCTTAGGCGGGAGAGGGGGAACAGATACGCAGTATTTT
J: TRBJ2-2; D: .; V: TRBV18; size: .; CDR3: CASSPPVTTNTGELFF; DNA: TGTGCCAGCTCACCCCCTGTCACGACGAACACCGGGGAGCTGTTTTTT
J: TRBJ2-3; D: TRBD1; V: TRBV7-9; size: .; CDR3: CASSLGTGVDTQYF; DNA: TGTGCCAGCAGCCTCGGGACAGGGGTAGATACGCAGTATTTT
J: TRBJ2-7; D: TRBD2; V: TRBV7-2; size: .; CDR3: CASSLLKGGRGDSYEQYF; DNA: TGTGCCAGCAGCTTACTCAAAGGCGGGAGGGGTGACTCCTACGAGCAGTACTTC
J: TRBJ1-1; D: .; V: TRBV12-3/TRBV12-4; size: many; CDR3: CASRASVNTEAFF; DNA: TGTGCCAGCAGAGCCTCGGTGAACACTGAAGCTTTCTTT
J: TRBJ2-7; D: .; V: TRBV5-1; size: few; CDR3: CASSPNTATYEQYF; DNA: TGCGCCAGCAGCCCTAATACGGCAACCTACGAGCAGTACTTC
J: TRBJ1-2; D: TRBD1; V: TRBV19; size: .; CDR3: CASNGVGDSGSYTF; DNA: TGTGCCAGTAACGGGGTGGGGGACAGCGGTTCCTACACCTTC
J: TRBJ2-7; D: TRBD1; V: TRBV18; size: .; CDR3: CASKTQGASYEQYF; DNA: TGTGCCAGCAAAACACAGGGGGCCTCCTACGAGCAGTACTTC
J: TRBJ1-1; D: .; V: TRBV4-1; size: few; CDR3: CASSEGAGPNLEAFF; DNA: TGCGCCAGCAGCGAAGGGGCAGGGCCGAATTTGGAAGCTTTCTTT
J: TRBJ1-2; D: TRBD1; V: TRBV25-1; size: few; CDR3: CASSDSGTVHGYTF; DNA: TGTGCCAGCAGTGATTCCGGGACAGTGCATGGCTACACCTTC
J: TRBJ2-7; D: TRBD2; V: TRBV18; size: few; CDR3: CASSPGGDLEQYF; DNA: TGTGCCAGCTCACCGGGGGGGGACCTCGAGCAGTACTTC
J: TRBJ2-7; D: .; V: TRBV4-1; size: .; CDR3: CASSQDRQERSYEQYF; DNA: TGCGCCAGCAGCCAAGATCGGCAGGAAAGATCCTACGAGCAGTACTTC
J: TRBJ2-3; D: TRBD2; V: TRBV5-1; size: .; CDR3: CASRRLAGAQSTDTQYF; DNA: TGCGCCAGCAGACGACTAGCGGGGGCCCAGAGCACAGATACGCAGTATTTT
J: TRBJ1-1; D: .; V: TRBV7-9; size: .; CDR3: CASSLAGRGRLNTEAFF; DNA: TGTGCCAGCAGCTTAGCGGGGCGGGGCCGGCTAAACACTGAAGCTTTCTTT
J: TRBJ2-1; D: .; V: TRBV5-1; size: few; CDR3: CASSTGGWNGEQFF; DNA: TGCGCCAGCAGCACCGGAGGGTGGAACGGTGAGCAGTTCTTC
J: TRBJ1-5; D: TRBD1; V: TRBV15; size: .; CDR3: CATSRDRGQGRGQPQHF; DNA: TGTGCCACCAGCAGAGATCGAGGACAGGGTCGGGGTCAGCCCCAGCATTTT
J: TRBJ2-2; D: .; V: TRBV3-1; size: .; CDR3: CASSRDGSGELFF; DNA: TGTGCCAGCAGTCGGGACGGATCCGGGGAGCTGTTTTTT
J: TRBJ2-3; D: TRBD1; V: TRBV7-9; size: many; CDR3: CASNTRDRTTDTQYF; DNA: TGTGCCAGCAACACACGGGACAGGACTACAGATACGCAGTATTTT
J: TRBJ1-5; D: .; V: TRBV6-5; size: .; CDR3: CASSYSERGNQPQHF; DNA: TGTGCCAGCAGTTACTCCGAACGGGGCAATCAGCCCCAGCATTTT
J: TRBJ2-1; D: TRBD1; V: TRBV27; size: .; CDR3: CASSLRQGTDEQFF; DNA: TGTGCCAGCAGTTTAAGACAGGGGACGGATGAGCAGTTCTTC
J: TRBJ2-1; D: .; V: TRBV7-9; size: many; CDR3: CASSFQGDYNEQFF; DNA: TGTGCCAGCAGCTTTCAAGGAGACTACAATGAGCAGTTCTTC
J: TRBJ1-2; D: TRBD1; V: TRBV6-1; size: .; CDR3: CASKPGTGKGGGYTF; DNA: TGTGCCAGCAAACCCGGGACAGGCAAGGGAGGTGGCTACACCTTC
J: TRBJ2-1; D: .; V: TRBV5-1; size: many; CDR3: CASSTGYNEQFF; DNA: TGCGCCAGCAGTACTGGCTACAATGAGCAGTTCTTC
J: TRBJ2-3; D: TRBD1; V: TRBV7-6; size: few; CDR3: CASSSHILGTGYPDTQYF; DNA: TGTGCCAGCAGCTCCCATATATTAGGGACAGGGTATCCAGATACGCAGTATTTT
J: TRBJ2-3; D: .; V: TRBV11-2; size: few; CDR3: CASSLVTSSTDTQYF; DNA: TGTGCCAGCAGCTTAGTTACTTCTAGCACAGATACGCAGTATTTT
J: TRBJ2-2; D: TRBD1; V: TRBV5-1; size: few; CDR3: CASSLIPRRDSTGELFF; DNA: TGCGCCAGCAGCTTGATACCCCGCCGGGACAGTACCGGGGAGCTGTTTTTT
J: TRBJ1-3; D: .; V: TRBV10-3; size: many; CDR3: CAIRDSSGNTIYF; DNA: TGTGCCATCAGGGACAGCTCTGGAAACACCATATATTTT
J: TRBJ1-5; D: .; V: TRBV9; size: few; CDR3: CASSVGGALNQPQHF; DNA: TGTGCCAGCAGCGTAGGGGGGGCACTCAATCAGCCCCAGCATTTT
J: TRBJ1-1; D: .; V: TRBV6-6; size: many; CDR3: CASSYLRETEAFF; DNA: TGTGCCAGCAGTTACCTCCGGGAGACTGAAGCTTTCTTT
J: TRBJ2-1; D: .; V: TRBV6-5; size: few; CDR3: CASSYDWDEQFF; DNA: TGTGCCAGCAGTTACGACTGGGATGAGCAGTTCTTC
J: TRBJ2-7; D: .; V: TRBV4-1; size: .; CDR3: CASSQPKEDLKYF; DNA: TGCGCCAGCAGCCAGCCTAAGGAGGATCTTAAGTACTTC
J: TRBJ2-7; D: .; V: TRBV5-1; size: .; CDR3: CASSLVSDEQYF; DNA: TGCGCCAGCAGCTTGGTGTCCGACGAGCAGTACTTC
J: TRBJ2-7; D: .; V: TRBV18; size: .; CDR3: CASSPHNLQGGAGGEQYF; DNA: TGTGCCAGCTCACCCCACAATTTGCAGGGTGGGGCAGGAGGCGAGCAGTACTTC
J: TRBJ1-1; D: .; V: TRBV25-1; size: .; CDR3: CASSDFRYGQRHISEAFF; DNA: TGTGCCAGCAGTGACTTTAGGTACGGACAACGCCATATCTCTGAAGCTTTCTTT
J: TRBJ2-2; D: TRBD2; V: TRBV4-3; size: few; CDR3: CASSQAASGRVAGELFF; DNA: TGCGCCAGCAGCCAAGCCGCTAGCGGGAGGGTGGCCGGGGAGCTGTTTTTT
J: TRBJ1-1; D: .; V: TRBV5-1; size: .; CDR3: CASSLVRGLNTEAFF; DNA: TGCGCCAGCAGCTTGGTAAGGGGCCTGAACACTGAAGCTTTCTTT
J: TRBJ2-2; D: TRBD1; V: TRBV5-1; size: .; CDR3: CATGTGGRGTGELFF; DNA: TGCGCAACCGGGACAGGGGGCCGTGGCACCGGGGAGCTGTTTTTT
J: TRBJ1-2; D: .; V: TRBV30; size: .; CDR3: CAWTPGGGWSYGYTF; DNA: TGTGCCTGGACTCCCGGCGGGGGATGGAGCTATGGCTACACCTTC
J: TRBJ1-1; D: .; V: TRBV4-1; size: few; CDR3: CASSHLTGLNTEAFF; DNA: TGCGCCAGCAGCCATTTGACAGGTCTTAACACTGAAGCTTTCTTT
J: TRBJ1-2; D: .; V: TRBV19; size: .; CDR3: CASTLRGGLYFYTF; DNA: TGTGCCAGTACCTTGAGGGGGGGGCTCTATTTCTACACCTTC
J: TRBJ2-5; D: .; V: TRBV27; size: .; CDR3: CASSLSPVGAQYF; DNA: TGTGCCAGCAGTTTATCCCCGGTTGGCGCCCAGTACTTC
J: TRBJ2-2; D: .; V: TRBV7-6; size: many; CDR3: CASSPVPLSGELFF; DNA: TGTGCCAGCAGCCCCGTTCCGCTCTCCGGGGAGCTGTTTTTT
J: TRBJ2-7; D: TRBD2; V: TRBV5-1; size: .; CDR3: CASSLWGGGEQYF; DNA: TGCGCCAGCAGCTTGTGGGGGGGTGGCGAGCAGTACTTC
J: TRBJ1-6; D: TRBD1; V: TRBV25-1; size: .; CDR3: CASSDAQGTGSPLHF; DNA: TGTGCCAGCAGTGACGCACAGGGGACGGGTTCACCCCTCCACTTT
J: TRBJ2-7; D: TRBD2; V: TRBV7-2; size: few; CDR3: CASSETSGSHHEQYF; DNA: TGTGCCAGCAGCGAAACTAGCGGGAGTCACCACGAGCAGTACTTC
J: TRBJ1-2; D: .; V: TRBV27; size: .; CDR3: CASSVRGASYYGYTF; DNA: TGTGCCAGCAGTGTGAGAGGAGCAAGTTACTATGGCTACACCTTC
J: TRBJ2-7; D: .; V: TRBV3-1; size: few; CDR3: CASSRRDGAAYEQYF; DNA: TGTGCCAGCAGCCGACGTGATGGGGCGGCCTACGAGCAGTACTTC
J: TRBJ2-1; D: TRBD1; V: TRBV10-3; size: many; CDR3: CAISADRGLYNEQFF; DNA: TGTGCCATCAGTGCGGACAGGGGACTCTACAATGAGCAGTTCTTC
J: TRBJ2-1; D: .; V: TRBV6-5; size: few; CDR3: CATHTGTYNEQFF; DNA: TGTGCCACCCACACAGGGACTTACAATGAGCAGTTCTTC
J: TRBJ2-5; D: TRBD2; V: TRBV6-5; size: few; CDR3: CASSSFSGGGETQYF; DNA: TGTGCCAGCAGCTCCTTTAGCGGGGGGGGAGAGACCCAGTACTTC
J: TRBJ2-7; D: .; V: TRBV12-3/TRBV12-4; size: .; CDR3: CASTASAYEQYF; DNA: TGTGCCAGCACGGCTAGCGCCTACGAGCAGTACTTC